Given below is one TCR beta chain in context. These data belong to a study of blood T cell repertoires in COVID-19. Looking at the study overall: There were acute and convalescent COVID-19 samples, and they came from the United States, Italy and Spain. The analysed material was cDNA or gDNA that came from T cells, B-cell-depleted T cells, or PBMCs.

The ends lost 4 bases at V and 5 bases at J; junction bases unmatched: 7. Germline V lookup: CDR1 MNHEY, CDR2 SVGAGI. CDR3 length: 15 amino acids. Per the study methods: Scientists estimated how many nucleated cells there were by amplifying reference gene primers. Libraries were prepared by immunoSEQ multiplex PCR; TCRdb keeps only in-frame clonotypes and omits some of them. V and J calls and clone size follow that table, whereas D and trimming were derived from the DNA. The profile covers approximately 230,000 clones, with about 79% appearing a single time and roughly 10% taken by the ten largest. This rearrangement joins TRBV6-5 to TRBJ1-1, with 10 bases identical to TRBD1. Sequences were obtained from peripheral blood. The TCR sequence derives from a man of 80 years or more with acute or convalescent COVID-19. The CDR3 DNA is TGTGCCAGCAGTTCAATGACAGGGGGCGAGACTGAAGCTTTCTTT. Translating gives CASSSMTGGETEAFF.